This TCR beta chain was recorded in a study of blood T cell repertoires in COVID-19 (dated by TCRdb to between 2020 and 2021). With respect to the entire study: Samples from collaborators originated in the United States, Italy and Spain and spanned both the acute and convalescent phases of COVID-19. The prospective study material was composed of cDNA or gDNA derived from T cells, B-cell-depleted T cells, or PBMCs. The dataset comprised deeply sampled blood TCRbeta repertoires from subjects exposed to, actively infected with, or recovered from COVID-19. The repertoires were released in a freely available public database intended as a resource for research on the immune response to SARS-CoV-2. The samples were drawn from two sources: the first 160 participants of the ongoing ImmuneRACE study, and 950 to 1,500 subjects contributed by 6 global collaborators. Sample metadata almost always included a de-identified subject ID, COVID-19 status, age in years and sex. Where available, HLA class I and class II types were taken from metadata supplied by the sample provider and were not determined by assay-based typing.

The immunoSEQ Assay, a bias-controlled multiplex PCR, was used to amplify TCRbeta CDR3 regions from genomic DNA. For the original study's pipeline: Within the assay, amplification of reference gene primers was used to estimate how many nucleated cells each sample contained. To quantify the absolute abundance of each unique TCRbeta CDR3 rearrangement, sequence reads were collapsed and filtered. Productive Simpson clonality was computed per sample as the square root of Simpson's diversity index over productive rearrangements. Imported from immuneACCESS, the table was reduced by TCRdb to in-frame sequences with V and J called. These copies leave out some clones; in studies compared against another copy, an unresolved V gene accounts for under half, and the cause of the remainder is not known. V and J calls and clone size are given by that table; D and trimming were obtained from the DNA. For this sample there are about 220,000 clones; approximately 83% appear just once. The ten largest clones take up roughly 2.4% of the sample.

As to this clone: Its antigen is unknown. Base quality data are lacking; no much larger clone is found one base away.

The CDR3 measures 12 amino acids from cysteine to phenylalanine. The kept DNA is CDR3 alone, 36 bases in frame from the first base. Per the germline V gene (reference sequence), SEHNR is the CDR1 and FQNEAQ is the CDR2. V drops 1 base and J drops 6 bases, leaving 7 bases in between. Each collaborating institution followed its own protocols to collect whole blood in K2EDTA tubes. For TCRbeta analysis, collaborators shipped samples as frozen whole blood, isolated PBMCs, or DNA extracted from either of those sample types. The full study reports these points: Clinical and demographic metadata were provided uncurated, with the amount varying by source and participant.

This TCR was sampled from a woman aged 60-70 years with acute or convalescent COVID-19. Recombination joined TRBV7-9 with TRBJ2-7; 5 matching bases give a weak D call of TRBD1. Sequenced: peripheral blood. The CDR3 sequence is CASSLEGVEQYF. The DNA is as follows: TGTGCCAGCAGCTTAGAAGGGGTCGAGCAGTACTTC.